This T cell receptor beta chain was sequenced in a study of T-cell reconstitution after alpha-beta-depleted transplantation in children. Unique molecular identifiers were used in preparing the TCRbeta library. TCRdb itself ran the PCR reads through MiXCR, one entry per CDR3 protein. The repertoire holds 250,000 to 350,000 distinct CDR3 sequences, with around 9.6% as singletons. This CDR3 has 15 residues. Trimming cost V 4 bases and J 4 bases; bases outside gene matches: 6. The germline gives CDR1 SGHDN, CDR2 FVKESK. The gene calls are TRBV14 and TRBJ1-4, with 7 bases identical to TRBD1. The source of this sequence is a human donor who donated a stem cell graft to a child with SCID. Sample: PBMCs from the stem cell graft donor, taken from the stem cell graft. The CDR3 DNA reads as TGTGCCAGCAGCCCTTACAGGGGCGGTAATGAAAAACTGTTTTTT. Translation: CASSPYRGGNEKLFF.